The sequence of this TCR beta chain was determined in a study of siplizumab effects on memory and regulatory T cells. Coculture of mixed lymphocyte reaction cells was performed at 37°C for roughly 6 days. A 1:1 mix was made of stimulator PBMCs labelled with Violet Dye and responder PBMCs labelled with CFSE. Measured with immunoSEQ multiplex PCR; TCRdb has only the in-frame clones, and not every one. The table lists a few thousand clones, roughly half of them singletons. General observations from the study: Alloreactive sequences whose origin lay in unstimulated CD4+ memory cells were significantly reduced by siplizumab.

Comments on this clone: As yet, its antigen is unknown.

The specimen was CFSE-low (dividing) CD4+ T cells sorted from an allogeneic mixed lymphocyte reaction. The TCR originated in a human donor in good health; the cells came from an allogeneic mixed lymphocyte reaction. Some clones in this sample may be carry-over from other donors' samples.

The CDR3 here is CASSLQAGGEQYF. As DNA, the CDR3 is TGTGCCAGCAGCCTCCAAGCCGGGGGCGAGCAGTACTTC. V gene TRBV7-9 combines with J gene TRBJ2-7; tentatively, D is TRBD2 (6 bases). The V end was cut by 5 bases, the J end by 6 bases, with 14 bases between. The V gene's germline CDR1 is SEHNR and CDR2 FQNEAQ (reference sequence). The CDR3 is 13 amino acids.